The 5 T cell receptor beta chains below all came from one sample that was sequenced in a study of blood T cells in healthy people across ages. Using a J-beta primer mix together with a sample-barcoded 5' primer, a second PCR was run for roughly 6 to 11 cycles. TCRdb itself ran the 5' RACE reads through MiXCR, one entry per CDR3 protein. Of over 750,000 distinct CDR3 sequences in the sample, approximately 25% are singletons; the top ten hold 9.4%. These data were likewise used in another study, on T cells of mothers and their children.

Sequenced input: blood. Receptors originate from a boy aged 10-17 years in good health.

This clonotype was recorded a few times. The J gene is TRBJ2-7, the V gene TRBV6-5; 8 nucleotides align to TRBD2. Germline V CDR1 and CDR2: MNHEY, SVGAGI. Germline trimming cut 10 bases from V and 5 bases from J; bases unmatched to any gene: 13. CDR3 length equals 14 residues. In nucleotides, the CDR3 is TGTGCCACCGGACCGAGCGGGAGAAGAAACGAGCAGTACTTC. This sequence encodes CATGPSGRRNEQYF.

Of note for this clonotype: The germline gene is not matched at one end of the junction; a read error may be the cause. The genes are TRBV7-9 and TRBJ2-7; 11 bases are a match to TRBD2. From germline, CDR1 is SEHNR and CDR2 FQNEAQ (reference sequence). The CDR3 contains 17 residues. The CDR3 spells CASSIAGGRERSYEQYF. CDR3 DNA: TGTGCCAGCAGCATAGCGGGAGGGCGGGAGCGATCCTACGAGCAGTACTTC.

The chain uses TRBV3-1 and TRBJ2-7; D gene uncertain. The CDR3 loop spans 14 amino acids. Germline CDR1 and CDR2: LGHDT and YNNKEL (reference sequence). V gave up 0 bases and J gave up 2 bases, with 8 bases separating them. CDR3 in amino acids: CASSQELDPYEQYF. The CDR3 nucleotides are TGTGCCAGCAGCCAAGAACTCGACCCCTACGAGCAGTACTTC.

The rearrangement joins TRBV7-2 to TRBJ2-7, with D possibly called TRBD1 or TRBD2 (5 bases each). The CDR3 extends over 14 amino acids. Germline CDR1 reads SGHTA; CDR2 reads FQGNSA. V gave up 3 bases and J gave up 0 bases, with 9 bases separating them. Here the CDR3 reads CASSFEGFSYEQYF. The DNA for the CDR3 is TGTGCCAGCAGCTTTGAGGGGTTCTCCTACGAGCAGTACTTC.

This clonotype was seen more than once but under ten times. The gene calls are TRBV2 and TRBJ1-4; 10 bases fit TRBD1. CDR1 is SNHLY and CDR2 is FYNNEI in the germline V gene. Trimming cost V 4 bases and J 5 bases; bases outside gene matches: 4. The CDR3 covers 15 residues. This CDR3 reads CASSGRQGANEKLFF. The CDR3 bases are TGTGCCAGCAGTGGGAGACAGGGGGCGAATGAAAAACTGTTTTTT.